Presented here are 11 T cell receptor beta chains from one specimen sequenced in a study of T-cell reconstitution after alpha-beta-depleted transplantation in children. Researchers prepared the TCRbeta library using unique molecular identifiers, the study reports. TCRdb processed the PCR reads anew with MiXCR; each CDR3 protein has one entry. The table records 500,000 or so distinct CDR3 sequences, about 31% of them present only once. The sequenced sample was PBMCs from the stem cell graft donor, obtained from the stem cell graft. The receptors here all came from a human donor who donated a stem cell graft to a child with aplastic anemia.

This rearrangement joins TRBV12-3 or TRBV12-4 to TRBJ2-2, with 9 bases matching TRBD1. V lost 6 bases to trimming and J lost 3 bases; unmatched junction nucleotides: 14. This CDR3 is built from 18 residues. The CDR3 region is CASRKATGTGTHTGELFF. As DNA, the CDR3 is TGTGCCAGCAGAAAAGCTACCGGGACAGGGACCCACACCGGGGAGCTGTTTTTT.

This chain connects TRBV27 to TRBJ2-4, with TRBD1 as a possible D gene (6 bases). Trimming left V 8 bases short and J 1 base short, with 21 bases between. The V gene's germline CDR1 is MNHEY and CDR2 SMNVEV (reference sequence). The CDR3 has 17 residues. This CDR3 is CASAIRLQGDAKNIQYF. CDR3 DNA sequence: TGTGCCAGCGCCATTAGATTACAGGGAGACGCCAAAAACATTCAGTACTTC.

The chain combines TRBV12-3 or TRBV12-4 with TRBJ2-3, with 8 bases that match TRBD2. Germline trimming cut 0 bases from V and 3 bases from J; bases unmatched to any gene: 2. This CDR3 region has 15 residues. This chain's CDR3 is CASSLATGGTDTQYF. As DNA, the CDR3 is TGTGCCAGCAGTTTAGCGACGGGAGGGACAGATACGCAGTATTTT.

This clonotype was detected only a few times. CDR3 residues: CASSLGLAIITGELFF. For the CDR3, the DNA is TGTGCCAGCAGCCTTGGACTAGCGATAATCACCGGGGAGCTGTTTTTT. The rearrangement links TRBV5-4 to TRBJ2-2; 9 bases fit TRBD2. Looked up from germline, CDR1 is SGHNT and CDR2 is YYREEE (reference sequence). The V segment lost 4 bases and the J segment 4 bases; nucleotides outside the gene matches: 8. The CDR3 length is 16 residues.

This rearrangement joins TRBV24-1 to TRBJ2-1; 7 nucleotides align to TRBD2. The germline gives CDR1 KGHDR, CDR2 SFDVKD. The CDR3 is 13 residues long. The ends lost 9 bases at V and 5 bases at J; junction bases unmatched: 6. The CDR3 sequence: CATSREIHNEQFF. CDR3 bases: TGTGCCACCTCGCGGGAGATCCACAATGAGCAGTTCTTC.

The genes are TRBV3-1 and TRBJ1-2; a weak D match, TRBD1 (5 bases). Germline loops: CDR1 LGHDT, CDR2 YNNKEL (reference sequence). The V end lost 2 bases, the J end lost 0 bases, and 10 bases lay between the germline ends. The CDR3 loop spans 15 amino acids. CDR3 sequence reads: CASSQRPTANYGYTF. The CDR3 nucleotides are TGTGCCAGCAGCCAACGGCCGACAGCTAACTATGGCTACACCTTC. Drawing the rest from reference TRBV3-1 and TRBJ1-2, the complete variable domain is DTAVSQTPKYLVTQMGNDKSIKCEQNLGHDTMYWYKQDSKKFLKIMFSYNNKELIINETVPNRFSPKSPDKAHLNLHINSLELGDSAVYFCASSQRPTANYGYTFGSGTRLTVV.

The chain carries TRBV4-3 and TRBJ1-2; D is undetermined. The germline V and J ends were trimmed by 3 bases and 2 bases, with 22 bases remaining between them. The CDR3 has 18 residues. CDR1 is LGHNA and CDR2 is YSLEER in the germline V gene. The CDR3 sequence is CASSQGLVTFKPNYGYTF. The CDR3 region has the DNA TGCGCCAGCAGCCAGGGGTTGGTGACTTTTAAACCCAACTATGGCTACACCTTC.

This clonotype has only a few counts. The CDR3 DNA follows: TGCAGTGCTAGAGGCTCTAGCGGGAGGGTGGATGAGCAGTTCTTC. Translating it yields CSARGSSGRVDEQFF. This chain connects TRBV20-1 to TRBJ2-1; 12 nucleotides agree with TRBD2. V gave up 1 base and J gave up 8 bases; unmatched junction bases: 6. CDR3 length equals 15 residues. Looked up from germline, CDR1 is DFQATT and CDR2 is SNEGSKA (reference sequence).

This clonotype was picked up a small number of times. The chain couples TRBV7-2 to TRBJ1-3; no clear D gene. The V end lost 5 bases, the J end lost 0 bases, and 8 bases lay between the germline ends. The CDR3 spans 14 residues. Germline CDR1 is SGHTA and CDR2 is FQGNSA. CDR3 sequence: CASSQGYSGNTIYF. The CDR3 DNA reads TGTGCCAGCAGCCAAGGGTACTCTGGAAACACCATATATTTT.

The CDR3 DNA sequence: TGTGCCAGTAGCGAACAGGGGGCGCGGACTGAAGCTTTCTTT. Translation gives CASSEQGARTEAFF. The chain carries TRBV19 and TRBJ1-1, with 9 positions matching TRBD1. The junction had 7 bases not matched to a gene; V was cut back by 6 bases and J by 5 bases. Germline values: CDR1 LNHDA, CDR2 SQIVND (reference sequence). The CDR3 is made up of 14 amino acids.

The chain couples TRBV6-1 to TRBJ2-7; TRBD1 matches at 8 bases. The junction had 7 bases not matched to a gene; V was cut back by 5 bases and J by 1 base. Germline CDR1 reads MNHNS; CDR2 reads SASEGT. The CDR3 has 15 residues. The CDR3 protein is CASSQEDRASYEQYF. CDR3 nucleotides: TGTGCCAGCAGTCAGGAGGACAGGGCGTCCTACGAGCAGTACTTC.